Presented here are 32 T cell receptor beta chains from one specimen sequenced in a study of human T cells and chemical hapten exposure. One entry per CDR3 protein, called by TCRdb with MiXCR from the RACE reads. This table holds approximately 80,000 distinct CDR3 sequences, over 10% found once. Time point described: patch test 3, about 24 weeks after DPC sensitization. Indicated treatment: therapeutic diphenylcyclopropenone sensitization with weekly scalp DPC. Sequenced here: whole blood, sampled in connection with sensitization to the hapten diphenylcyclopropenone (DPC). These TCRs come from a woman aged 45-60 years with alopecia areata. Some clones in this sample may be carry-over from other donors' samples.

This clonotype was detected many times. The V and J genes are TRBV29-1 and TRBJ2-5, with a tentative D call TRBD1 (5 bases). Germline V CDR1 and CDR2: SQVTM, ANQGSEA. V dropped 8 bases and J dropped 5 bases, with 18 bases sitting between them. The CDR3 is made up of 13 amino acids. Written as DNA, the CDR3 is TGCAGCATAAGGACATCAGGGAAGGAGACCCAGTACTTC. It translates to CSIRTSGKETQYF. The whole variable domain, filled in from reference TRBV29-1 and TRBJ2-5, reads SAVISQKPSRDICQRGTSLTIQCQVDSQVTMMFWYRQQPGQSLTLIATANQGSEATYESGFVIDKFPISRPNLTFSTLTVSNMSPEDSSIYLCSIRTSGKETQYFGPGTRLLVL.

This clonotype was recorded at least ten times. CDR3 DNA sequence: TGCAGCGCCTCCGGGACAGGGGTTCCGGAAAAACTGTTTTTT. This sequence encodes CSASGTGVPEKLFF. The chain joins TRBV29-1 to TRBJ1-4; 10 bases line up with TRBD1. Germline lookup yields CDR1 SQVTM and CDR2 ANQGSEA. CDR3 size: 14 residues. V shed 7 bases and J 8 bases; nucleotides not matched to a gene: 10.

This clonotype was seen at least ten times. This rearrangement joins TRBV28 to TRBJ2-5; D not certain. Trimming removed 1 base from V and 5 bases from J, with 8 bases in between. This CDR3 region has 13 residues. Germline V gene lookup returns CDR1 MDHEN and CDR2 SYDVKM. The CDR3 DNA is TGTGCCAGCAGTTTATTGGTAACGGAGACCCAGTACTTC. This gives the protein CASSLLVTETQYF.

CDR3 nucleotide sequence: TGTGCCAGCAGCAGGACGGAGCAGTACAATGAGCAGTTCTTC. It encodes CASSRTEQYNEQFF. The rearrangement uses TRBV11-2 and TRBJ2-1, with no clear D. Germline lookup yields CDR1 SGHAT and CDR2 FQNNGV. This CDR3 is 14 amino acids long. Trimming took off 5 bases at V and 4 bases at J, with 12 bases between the two ends.

The gene calls are TRBV19 and TRBJ1-5; D possibly corresponds to TRBD1 (6 bases). CDR3 length: 13 amino acids. Germline lookup yields CDR1 LNHDA and CDR2 SQIVND (reference sequence). Deletions cut 5 bases from V and 3 bases from J, with 8 bases between. CDR3 in DNA: TGTGCCAGTAGTGGGGGGCTCAATCAGCCCCAGCATTTT. Translating it yields CASSGGLNQPQHF.

This clonotype was observed at least ten times. J is TRBJ1-1 and V is TRBV7-3; D remains unclear. Germline-derived CDR1 and CDR2 are SGHTA and FQGTGA. The V gene lost 6 bases and the J gene lost 9 bases, with 17 bases spanning the gap. This CDR3 has 13 residues. This CDR3 is CASRSGISEQAFF. DNA of the CDR3: TGTGCCAGCAGATCGGGAATTAGCGAACAAGCTTTCTTT.

This clonotype was observed a handful of times. At one end the junction does not follow the germline gene, possibly because of a read error. The chain employs TRBV20-1 and TRBJ1-2; D gene ambiguous. Germline V gene lookup returns CDR1 DFQATT and CDR2 SNEGSKA (reference sequence). This CDR3 has 12 residues. CDR3 DNA sequence: TGCAGTGCCAGAGCGGTAAACTATGGCTACACCTTC. Protein sequence: CSARAVNYGYTF.

This clonotype has only a few counts. V usage is TRBV5-6 and J usage is TRBJ2-1; 10 bases agree with TRBD2. Germline V gene lookup returns CDR1 SGHDT and CDR2 YYEEEE. The CDR3 extends over 16 amino acids. V trimming: 2 bases; J trimming: 7 bases; junction bases outside the gene matches: 9. The CDR3 DNA reads as TGTGCCAGCAGCTTCCCCCTAGCGGGAGCGCGAAATGAGCAGTTCTTC. Protein sequence: CASSFPLAGARNEQFF.

J is TRBJ2-5 and V is TRBV4-2, with D perhaps being TRBD1 or TRBD2 (6 bases each). CDR1 is LGHNA and CDR2 is YNFKEQ in the germline V gene. Trimming shortened V by 1 base and J by 5 bases, and 14 bases separated the two germline ends. The CDR3 is 15 amino acids. CDR3 DNA sequence: TGTGCCAGCAGCCAAGTAGGAGGGGGAAGGGAGACCCAGTACTTC. Its protein product is CASSQVGGGRETQYF.

This clonotype turned up a few times. The chain uses TRBV3-1 and TRBJ2-4, with D possibly being TRBD2 (5 bases). Germline lookup yields CDR1 LGHDT and CDR2 YNNKEL (reference sequence). The germline V and J ends were trimmed by 0 bases and 6 bases, with 18 bases remaining between them. The CDR3 is 17 residues long. CDR3: CASSQDLARGAGNIQYF. The CDR3 bases are TGTGCCAGCAGCCAAGATTTGGCTCGCGGTGCGGGAAACATTCAGTACTTC.

This clonotype was recorded a few times. This chain connects TRBV3-1 to TRBJ2-5; D is perhaps TRBD2 (6 bases). The CDR3 consists of 17 residues. Trimming took 2 bases from V and 3 from J, leaving 19 bases between them. Germline CDR1 and CDR2: LGHDT and YNNKEL (reference sequence). CDR3 in amino acids: CASSQPRGRLGKETQYF. CDR3 DNA: TGTGCCAGCAGCCAACCCCGTGGGCGACTAGGGAAAGAGACCCAGTACTTC.

At least ten counts were recorded for this clonotype. Here the CDR3 DNA reads TGCAGTGCTAGAGATGGAAGGGACTACCTAACCGGCACAGATACGCAGTATTTT. This encodes CSARDGRDYLTGTDTQYF. V is TRBV20-1 and J is TRBJ2-3, with 7 bases that match TRBD2. This CDR3 has 18 residues. Per the germline V gene, CDR1 is DFQATT and CDR2 is SNEGSKA (reference sequence). With V trimmed by 0 bases and J by 1 base, 13 bases remained unmatched.

V is TRBV5-1 and J is TRBJ2-5, with D possibly matching TRBD2 (6 bases). Trimming pared 4 bases from V and 5 bases from J, leaving 12 bases between. From germline, CDR1 is SGHRS and CDR2 YFSETQ. The CDR3 consists of 13 residues. The CDR3, as DNA: TGCGCCAGCAGCGGAAGCGGGCTGGAGACCCAGTACTTC. Translated, it gives CASSGSGLETQYF. Looking up the rest from reference TRBV5-1 and TRBJ2-5 gives the full variable domain: KAGVTQTPRYLIKTRGQQVTLSCSPISGHRSVSWYQQTPGQGLQFLFEYFSETQRNKGNFPGRFSGRQFSNSRSEMNVSTLELGDSALYLCASSGSGLETQYFGPGTRLLVL.

This clonotype was detected many times. The rearrangement links TRBV25-1 to TRBJ1-1, with a possible D match to TRBD1 (5 bases). Germline values: CDR1 MGHDK, CDR2 SYGVNS. The length of the CDR3 is 13 residues. The V and J ends lost 8 bases and 0 bases respectively, with 10 bases between them. The CDR3 bases are TGTGCCAGCGGTAGACAGTTGAACACTGAAGCTTTCTTT. Translation: CASGRQLNTEAFF.

This clonotype was seen only a few times. The chain links TRBV12-3 or TRBV12-4 to TRBJ2-7, with 7 bases fitting TRBD2. The CDR3 contains 14 residues. V was pared by 3 bases and J by 4 bases, with 6 bases of the junction left unmatched. The CDR3 nucleotides are TGTGCCAGCAGTTTCAGGCTAGCGGAGTACGAGCAGTACTTC. Its translation: CASSFRLAEYEQYF.

The chain couples TRBV19 to TRBJ2-1, with a weak D call TRBD1 (5 bases). Germline assignment: CDR1 LNHDA and CDR2 SQIVND (reference sequence). This CDR3 region has 14 residues. V lost 6 bases and J lost 7, with 16 bases in between. The CDR3 sequence is CASREPGFWNEQFF. DNA of the CDR3: TGTGCCAGTAGGGAGCCAGGGTTCTGGAATGAGCAGTTCTTC.

The chain joins TRBV29-1 to TRBJ2-1; D unclear. V lost 4 bases and J lost 0, with 13 bases in between. This CDR3 spans 15 amino acids. Germline V lookup: CDR1 SQVTM, CDR2 ANQGSEA. CDR3 loop: CSVVGISSSYNEQFF. The CDR3 DNA follows: TGCAGCGTTGTGGGGATCTCCAGCTCCTACAATGAGCAGTTCTTC.

CDR3 amino acids: CASSPFSLAGGEQYF. CDR3 DNA: TGTGCCAGCTCACCTTTTTCACTAGCGGGAGGAGAGCAGTACTTC. V gene TRBV18 combines with J gene TRBJ2-7, with TRBD2 identical over 12 bases. Trimming took 3 bases from V and 7 from J; bases not matched to a gene: 7. CDR3 length equals 15 residues. In germline, CDR1 is KGHSH, CDR2 LQKENI.

This clonotype turned up a few times. This chain joins TRBV2 and TRBJ2-7; TRBD2 matches 10 bases. There are 16 residues in the CDR3. Germline-derived CDR1 and CDR2 are SNHLY and FYNNEI. The trim removed 4 bases at V and 4 bases at J, leaving 10 bases unmatched. CDR3 bases: TGTGCCAGCAGTGCGTCTAGCGGGAGACTTGCTTACGAGCAGTACTTC. Residues: CASSASSGRLAYEQYF.

This clonotype was recorded many times. V gene TRBV6-5 combines with J gene TRBJ2-1, with TRBD2 matching over 9 bases. V was clipped by 6 bases and J by 9 bases; unmatched bases: 15. This CDR3 comprises 16 residues. Germline-derived CDR1 and CDR2 are MNHEY and SVGAGI. The CDR3 reads CASRELPGLALGEQFF. CDR3 DNA sequence: TGTGCCAGCAGGGAACTACCGGGACTAGCCTTGGGTGAGCAGTTCTTC.

This clonotype was seen only a few times. The chain has TRBV29-1 and TRBJ2-3; no clear D. The ends were cut back, 6 bases at V and 3 bases at J, with 10 bases in the middle. From germline, CDR1 is SQVTM and CDR2 ANQGSEA. CDR3 size: 12 residues. The chain's CDR3 is CSVGLGTDTQYF. The CDR3 DNA reads TGCAGCGTGGGCCTCGGGACAGATACGCAGTATTTT.

In this sample, this clonotype turned up many times. V is TRBV7-7 and J is TRBJ2-1; 9 bases line up with TRBD2. The germline V gene encodes CDR1 SSHAT and CDR2 FNYEAQ (reference sequence). CDR3 length: 13 residues. V gave up 8 bases and J gave up 8 bases; unmatched junction bases: 7. The CDR3 nucleotides are TGTGCCAGCTCCCCTGCGGGGGGGTATGAGCAGTTCTTC. Translation: CASSPAGGYEQFF.

The chain carries TRBV20-1 and TRBJ2-7; the match to TRBD2 covers 14 bases. The junction had 11 bases not matched to a gene; V was cut back by 5 bases and J by 5 bases. This CDR3 is built from 16 residues. Per the germline V gene, CDR1 is DFQATT and CDR2 is SNEGSKA (reference sequence). The CDR3 reads CSAGTSGRPRVDEQYF. The CDR3, as DNA: TGCAGTGCTGGGACTAGCGGGAGACCCCGGGTCGACGAGCAGTACTTC.

The rearrangement uses TRBV11-3 and TRBJ2-3; 7 nucleotides agree with TRBD1. CDR1 is SGHNT, CDR2 YENEEA, per germline. CDR3 length: 16 residues. Trimming at V came to 5 bases and at J to 8 bases, leaving 16 bases not matched to a gene. CDR3 sequence reads: CASSPPGQTKEGTQYF. The CDR3 region has the DNA TGTGCCAGCAGCCCCCCGGGACAGACCAAAGAGGGTACGCAGTATTTT.

This clonotype was found a few times. V and J are TRBV20-1 and TRBJ1-5; the D is unclear. CDR1 is DFQATT, CDR2 SNEGSKA, per germline (reference sequence). V shed 1 base and J shed 1 base, with 8 bases lying between them. The CDR3 has 14 amino acids. CDR3 in amino acids: CSARGSLSNQPQHF. CDR3 nucleotides: TGCAGTGCTAGAGGTTCTCTGAGCAATCAGCCCCAGCATTTT.

The CDR3 sequence is CASSLIPNQETQYF. Here the CDR3 DNA reads TGCGCCAGCAGCTTGATCCCTAATCAAGAGACCCAGTACTTC. The chain is built from TRBV5-1 and TRBJ2-5, with no clear D. Germline V lookup: CDR1 SGHRS, CDR2 YFSETQ. There are 14 residues in the CDR3. The V gene lost 1 base and the J gene lost 2 bases, with 9 bases spanning the gap.

This chain uses TRBV20-1 with TRBJ2-7, with TRBD1 matching over 7 bases. Germline loops: CDR1 DFQATT, CDR2 SNEGSKA (reference sequence). This CDR3 has 12 amino acids. The V and J ends lost 6 bases and 6 bases, in that order; junction bases with no gene match: 8. CDR3 in amino acids: CSARTDRAEQYF. The CDR3 DNA reads TGCAGTGCGAGAACCGACAGGGCCGAGCAGTACTTC.

This clonotype was counted between two and nine times. J is TRBJ2-3 and V is TRBV7-7; D not resolved. CDR3 length equals 14 residues. V lost 3 bases to trimming and J lost 0 bases, with 7 bases between them. Germline V gene data show CDR1 as SSHAT and CDR2 as FNYEAQ (reference sequence). This CDR3 is CASSLLRSTDTQYF. CDR3 coding DNA: TGTGCCAGCAGCTTGCTCCGAAGCACAGATACGCAGTATTTT.

The table lists this clonotype with a few counts. The genes are TRBV30 and TRBJ2-3; tentative D call: TRBD2 (6 bases). Between the trimmed V and J ends, which lost 8 bases and 0 bases, there was a span of 18 bases. In germline, CDR1 is GTSNPN, CDR2 SVGIG (reference sequence). The CDR3 contains 15 residues. The CDR3 nucleotides read TGTGCCAGTAATAGCGGCGGGGACAGCACAGATACGCAGTATTTT. This translates into CASNSGGDSTDTQYF.

This clonotype was picked up a small number of times. This rearrangement joins TRBV3-1 to TRBJ1-6; D gene unclear. Trimming took off 0 bases at V and 0 bases at J, with 9 bases between the two ends. In germline, CDR1 is LGHDT, CDR2 YNNKEL (reference sequence). The CDR3 has 17 amino acids. The CDR3: CASSQDLILSYNSPLHF. DNA of the CDR3: TGTGCCAGCAGCCAAGATTTAATACTCTCCTATAATTCACCCCTCCACTTT.

The chain has TRBV20-1 and TRBJ2-3, with 8 nucleotides matching TRBD2. Per germline, CDR1 DFQATT and CDR2 SNEGSKA (reference sequence). The CDR3 runs to 15 residues. The trim removed 5 bases at V and 5 bases at J, leaving 12 bases unmatched. The CDR3 DNA reads as TGCAGTGCTCGCGGAAAGCGGGAGACCATAGATACGCAGTATTTT. Translated: CSARGKRETIDTQYF.

This clonotype came up a few times. V is TRBV4-2 and J is TRBJ2-1; tentatively, D is TRBD1 (6 bases). This CDR3 spans 17 amino acids. The germline V gene encodes CDR1 LGHNA and CDR2 YNFKEQ. V lost 0 bases, J lost 7 bases, and 19 bases lay in between. As DNA, the CDR3 is TGTGCCAGCAGCCAAGAAGGCCAGGGGACACGGATAAATGAGCAGTTCTTC. Translated, it gives CASSQEGQGTRINEQFF.